The clone carrying this TCR beta chain has only a few counts. Its antigen remains unidentified. TCRdb passed the RT-PCR reads through MiXCR, listing each CDR3 protein once. The sample shows over 800,000 distinct CDR3 sequences, about 20% of them seen only once. The entry originates in a study of response to subunit inactivated influenza vaccine. Study results and caveats: There was a suggestion from the authors that each seasonal influenza vaccination recruits few new T cells.

Germline CDR1 reads GTSNPN; CDR2 reads SVGIG (reference sequence). Trimming pared 1 base from V and 0 bases from J, leaving 7 bases between. This CDR3 is built from 14 residues. The chain has TRBV30 and TRBJ2-4; no firm D call. This sequence was found in a man in his fifties who received an inactivated influenza vaccine. Sequences were derived from PBMCs from blood, sampled roughly 5 days after vaccination. CDR3 residues: CAWSAPLAKNIQYF. As DNA, the CDR3 is TGTGCCTGGAGTGCTCCGCTAGCCAAAAACATTCAGTACTTC.